Each of the 25 T cell receptor beta chains below was sequenced from the same sample in a study of blood T cell repertoires in COVID-19 (dated by TCRdb to 2020 to 2021). Library creation used the immunoSEQ multiplex PCR assay. TCRdb carries this immuneACCESS record with in-frame sequences only. Its versions omit some clonotypes, under half of them owing to an unresolved V gene in the studies checked, with the rest unexplained. This sample has roughly 200,000 clones in its table, and around 83% of those were observed once. The ten largest clones capture around 4.9% of the sample. The specimen sequenced was peripheral blood. Receptors originate from a woman older than 75 with acute or convalescent COVID-19.

As DNA, the CDR3 is TGCGCCAGCAGCTTGTTGTCCCACAGGTTCTACGAGCAGTACTTC. The encoded protein is CASSLLSHRFYEQYF. The chain joins TRBV5-1 to TRBJ2-7, with D possibly TRBD1 on 5 matching bases. CDR1 and CDR2 from the germline V gene are SGHRS and YFSETQ. With 1 base removed from V and 3 bases from J, the gap between germline ends came to 14 bases. The CDR3 sequence is 15 residues long.

This sequence joins TRBV5-4 and TRBJ1-1; D is uncertain. The germline V gene has CDR1 SGHNT and CDR2 YYREEE (reference sequence). Trimming left V 3 bases short and J 8 bases short, with 11 bases between. The CDR3 extends over 12 amino acids. The CDR3 sequence is CASSSLTEEAFF. In DNA, the CDR3 is TGTGCCAGCAGCTCCCTGACTGAGGAAGCTTTCTTT.

This chain links TRBV19 with TRBJ2-1; unclear D gene. CDR1 and CDR2 from the germline V gene are LNHDA and SQIVND (reference sequence). V lost 5 bases and J lost 0, with 8 bases in between. This CDR3 has 14 residues. Here the CDR3 DNA reads TGTGCCAGTAGTGCCCCGAGCTCCTACAATGAGCAGTTCTTC. Translated: CASSAPSSYNEQFF.

This chain joins TRBV5-1 and TRBJ2-2; 11 bases map to TRBD1. Trimming removed 4 bases from V and 7 bases from J; junction bases left unmatched: 6. CDR1 is SGHRS, CDR2 YFSETQ, per germline. This CDR3 comprises 15 residues. In nucleotides, the CDR3 is TGCGCCAGCAGCCTTCGGACAGGGGGCGACGGGGAGCTGTTTTTT. The encoded protein is CASSLRTGGDGELFF. Full variable domain (remainder filled in from reference TRBV5-1 and TRBJ2-2): KAGVTQTPRYLIKTRGQQVTLSCSPISGHRSVSWYQQTPGQGLQFLFEYFSETQRNKGNFPGRFSGRQFSNSRSEMNVSTLELGDSALYLCASSLRTGGDGELFFGEGSRLTVL.

The rearrangement joins TRBV30 to TRBJ1-1; 8 nucleotides agree with TRBD1. The CDR3 extends over 12 amino acids. Germline values: CDR1 GTSNPN, CDR2 SVGIG (reference sequence). V lost 4 bases, J lost 6 bases, and 4 bases stayed unmatched. CDR3 region: CAWNNRGSEAFF. The CDR3 DNA is TGTGCCTGGAACAACAGGGGGTCTGAAGCTTTCTTT.

This chain uses TRBV7-2 with TRBJ2-1; D is undetermined. V was cut by 2 bases and J by 8 bases, with 4 bases left in between. The CDR3 sequence is 11 residues long. Germline V gene data show CDR1 as SGHTA and CDR2 as FQGNSA. DNA of the CDR3: TGTGCCAGCAGCTTATATGATGAGCAGTTCTTC. Translated, it gives CASSLYDEQFF. The variable domain in full, completed from reference TRBV7-2 and TRBJ2-1, reads GAGVSQSPSNKVTEKGKDVELRCDPISGHTALYWYRQSLGQGLEFLIYFQGNSAPDKSGLPSDRFSAERTGGSVSTLTIQRTQQEDSAVYLCASSLYDEQFFGPGTRLTVL.

This chain uses TRBV5-1 with TRBJ2-7; TRBD2 agrees at 13 bases. The CDR3 covers 15 residues. The V gene end was trimmed by 3 bases and the J gene end by 5 bases; junction bases not matched to a gene: 5. Germline CDR1 reads SGHRS; CDR2 reads YFSETQ. CDR3 amino acids: CASSYGLAGVNEQYF. As DNA, the CDR3 is TGCGCCAGCAGCTACGGACTAGCGGGAGTAAACGAGCAGTACTTC. Supplemented by reference TRBV5-1 and TRBJ2-7, the full variable domain reads KAGVTQTPRYLIKTRGQQVTLSCSPISGHRSVSWYQQTPGQGLQFLFEYFSETQRNKGNFPGRFSGRQFSNSRSEMNVSTLELGDSALYLCASSYGLAGVNEQYFGPGTRLTVT.

This rearrangement joins TRBV25-1 to TRBJ1-2, with TRBD1 as a possible D gene (5 bases). Germline CDR1 is MGHDK and CDR2 is SYGVNS. The V and J ends lost 10 bases and 3 bases respectively, with 18 bases between them. This CDR3 region has 14 residues. CDR3 amino acids: CAIPGGGRDYGYTF. CDR3 nucleotides: TGTGCCATCCCTGGGGGAGGGAGAGACTATGGCTACACCTTC.

The J gene is TRBJ2-2, the V gene TRBV5-5, with D perhaps matching TRBD2 (7 bases). The V gene lost 0 bases and the J gene lost 4 bases, with 13 bases spanning the gap. The CDR3 consists of 16 residues. CDR1 is SGHKS and CDR2 is YYEKEE in the germline V gene (reference sequence). CDR3 sequence: CASSLDGGLSTGELFF. CDR3 coding DNA: TGTGCCAGCAGCTTGGACGGGGGGCTTAGCACCGGGGAGCTGTTTTTT.

This sequence joins TRBV6-5 and TRBJ1-5; perhaps TRBD1 as D (6 bases). V lost 5 bases to trimming and J lost 4 bases, with 15 bases between them. Germline V lookup: CDR1 MNHEY, CDR2 SVGAGI. This CDR3 comprises 15 residues. The DNA for the CDR3 is TGTGCCAGCAGTCCACAGGGCATTTCTAATCAGCCCCAGCATTTT. As protein: CASSPQGISNQPQHF.

V and J are TRBV9 and TRBJ1-1, with TRBD1 as a possible D gene (5 bases). CDR1 is SGDLS and CDR2 is YYNGEE in the germline V gene. The V gene lost 0 bases and the J gene lost 5 bases, with 11 bases spanning the gap. This CDR3 region has 14 residues. The CDR3 coding sequence is TGTGCCAGCAGCGTAGGGAACAGGCCTACTGAAGCTTTCTTT. Its protein is CASSVGNRPTEAFF.

The rearrangement joins TRBV28 to TRBJ2-7; 7 nucleotides match TRBD2. CDR1 is MDHEN and CDR2 is SYDVKM in the germline V gene. With V trimmed by 10 bases and J by 7 bases, 13 bases remained unmatched. The CDR3 totals 13 residues. CDR3 sequence: CATTVGGYEEQYF. The DNA of the CDR3 is TGTGCCACGACGGTGGGGGGGTATGAGGAGCAGTACTTC.

DNA of the CDR3: TGCAGCGGCGACAGGGGTCGGGGCACTGAAGCTTTCTTT. It yields the protein CSGDRGRGTEAFF. V gene TRBV29-1 combines with J gene TRBJ1-1; 8 nucleotides align to TRBD1. V was pared by 7 bases and J by 4 bases, with 8 bases of the junction left unmatched. The germline V gene has CDR1 SQVTM and CDR2 ANQGSEA. The CDR3 is 13 residues long.

J is TRBJ1-5 and V is TRBV30, with D uncertain. The V end lost 2 bases, the J end lost 2 bases, and 10 bases lay between the germline ends. This CDR3 is 14 amino acids long. Germline V gene data show CDR1 as GTSNPN and CDR2 as SVGIG (reference sequence). This chain's CDR3 is CAWSLRVRNQPQHF. CDR3 bases: TGTGCCTGGAGTTTGCGGGTTCGCAATCAGCCCCAGCATTTT.

This clone occurred once. V gene TRBV2 combines with J gene TRBJ2-1; the match to TRBD1 covers 9 bases. The V and J ends lost 6 bases and 3 bases, in that order; junction bases with no gene match: 3. This CDR3 contains 14 residues. CDR1 and CDR2 from the germline V gene are SNHLY and FYNNEI. The CDR3 sequence: CASRPTGGYNEQFF. In DNA, the CDR3 is TGTGCCAGCAGACCGACAGGGGGCTACAATGAGCAGTTCTTC.

This chain connects TRBV9 to TRBJ2-7, with a possible D match to TRBD1 (6 bases). CDR3 length: 15 amino acids. From germline, CDR1 is SGDLS and CDR2 YYNGEE. The V end lost 4 bases, the J end lost 3 bases, and 17 bases lay between the germline ends. Here the CDR3 DNA reads TGTGCCAGCAGCTCTCCGGGACAAGGGGACTACGAGCAGTACTTC. Translation gives CASSSPGQGDYEQYF.

As DNA, the CDR3 is TGCGCCAGCAGCGATCCCGGGACAGGGGCAGAGACCCAGTACTTC. The encoded protein is CASSDPGTGAETQYF. J is TRBJ2-5 and V is TRBV5-1; TRBD1 matches 10 bases. The V gene end was trimmed by 4 bases and the J gene end by 4 bases; junction bases not matched to a gene: 7. This CDR3 is 15 amino acids long. The germline V gene has CDR1 SGHRS and CDR2 YFSETQ.

The rearrangement links TRBV30 to TRBJ2-1; maybe TRBD1 (7 bases). Looked up from germline, CDR1 is GTSNPN and CDR2 is SVGIG (reference sequence). The CDR3 length is 16 residues. Trimming left V 7 bases short and J 0 bases short, with 19 bases between. CDR3: CASNGGGDSSYNEQFF. CDR3 sequence (DNA): TGTGCCTCCAATGGAGGCGGGGACAGCTCCTACAATGAGCAGTTCTTC. Full variable domain (missing parts from reference TRBV30 and TRBJ2-1): SQTIHQWPATLVQPVGSPLSLECTVEGTSNPNLYWYRQAAGRGLQLLFYSVGIGQISSEVPQNLSASRPQDRQFILSSKKLLLSDSGFYLCASNGGGDSSYNEQFFGPGTRLTVL.

The chain joins TRBV3-1 (or the pseudogene TRBV3-2) to TRBJ2-1; 8 bases are shared with TRBD2. The germline V gene has CDR1 LGHDT and CDR2 YNNKEL (reference sequence). Germline trimming cut 4 bases from V and 4 bases from J; bases unmatched to any gene: 6. The CDR3 contains 15 residues. Here the CDR3 reads CASSPGSGSYNEQFF. CDR3 in DNA: TGTGCCAGCAGCCCCGGGAGCGGGAGTTACAATGAGCAGTTCTTC.

This chain connects TRBV5-6 to TRBJ2-1; possible D gene TRBD2, 6 bases. Germline lookup yields CDR1 SGHDT and CDR2 YYEEEE. The CDR3 sequence is 17 residues long. V was shortened by 0 bases and J by 0 bases, with 13 bases between the two germline ends. CDR3 residues: CASSLAGDSSSYNEQFF. The CDR3 bases are TGTGCCAGCAGCTTGGCCGGGGACTCTAGCTCCTACAATGAGCAGTTCTTC.

V and J are TRBV19 and TRBJ2-1; tentatively, D is TRBD2 (5 bases). V gave up 8 bases and J gave up 1 base, with 9 bases separating them. The germline CDR1 and CDR2 sequences are LNHDA and SQIVND (reference sequence). This CDR3 has 13 amino acids. CDR3 bases: TGTGCCAGTTCCCGGGGTTCCTACAATGAGCAGTTCTTC. Residues: CASSRGSYNEQFF.

The chain links TRBV7-2 to TRBJ1-6; a weak D match, TRBD1 (5 bases). Trimming removed 5 bases from V and 7 bases from J, with 18 bases in between. Germline assignment: CDR1 SGHTA and CDR2 FQGNSA. CDR3 size: 16 residues. The CDR3 DNA sequence: TGTGCCAGCAGCCTAATGACAGCCGCCCCCAATTCACCCCTCCACTTT. This gives the protein CASSLMTAAPNSPLHF.

This chain's CDR3 is CASSPGVQVVAETQYF. The CDR3 DNA is TGTGCCAGCAGCCCCGGTGTACAGGTGGTCGCAGAGACCCAGTACTTC. This chain connects TRBV7-2 to TRBJ2-5; TRBD1 is a possible D gene (5 bases). Germline CDR1 is SGHTA and CDR2 is FQGNSA. The germline V and J ends were trimmed by 5 bases and 4 bases, with 20 bases remaining between them. The CDR3 is made up of 16 amino acids.

This clone was picked up one time. The gene calls are TRBV7-9 and TRBJ2-1; 11 bases line up with TRBD2. The germline V gene has CDR1 SEHNR and CDR2 FQNEAQ (reference sequence). This CDR3 spans 17 amino acids. V lost 1 base to trimming and J lost 8 bases; unmatched junction nucleotides: 10. CDR3 DNA: TGTGCCAGCAGCTTAGAAATGGTAGCGGGAGGGATTTATGAGCAGTTCTTC. It encodes CASSLEMVAGGIYEQFF.

Only a few counts were recorded for this clone. The chain is built from TRBV2 and TRBJ2-7, with TRBD2 as a possible D gene (6 bases). Germline V gives CDR1 SNHLY, CDR2 FYNNEI. The CDR3 covers 11 residues. The germline V and J ends were trimmed by 11 bases and 4 bases, with 12 bases remaining between them. For the CDR3, the DNA is TGTGCCGGAGGGACCCCGTACGAGCAGTACTTC. Translated: CAGGTPYEQYF. Full variable domain (outside the CDR3, taken from reference TRBV2 and TRBJ2-7): EPEVTQTPSHQVTQMGQEVILRCVPISNHLYFYWYRQILGQKVEFLVSFYNNEISEKSEIFDDQFSVERPDGSNFTLKIRSTKLEDSAMYFCAGGTPYEQYFGPGTRLTVT.